What follows describes a single TCR beta chain. No antigen is known for it. Each cDNA molecule carried a unique molecular identifier. MiXCR, applied by TCRdb to the 5' RACE reads, yields one record per CDR3 protein. Found here are some 100,000 distinct CDR3 sequences, about 15% of them singletons; the top ten hold about 0.58%. This sample was included in a study of early T cells in non-severe SARS-CoV-2 infection. Whole-study context: RNA in bulk from unsorted whole blood was sequenced, and chains were unpaired. Study results and caveats: Anti-spike CD8 specificities were favored by VDJdb matching, whose results missed private and CD4 specificities.

The sequenced sample consisted of whole blood. This clonotype was obtained from an adult who was a healthcare worker with PCR-confirmed SARS-CoV-2 infection or an uninfected control (not recorded which).

CDR3: CASSQYPGHEAFF. Here the CDR3 DNA reads TGTGCCAGCAGCCAATACCCGGGACACGAAGCTTTCTTT. The chain links TRBV11-1 to TRBJ1-1; TRBD1 might be the D (6 bases). V was cut by 5 bases and J by 8 bases, with 15 bases left in between. CDR3 length equals 13 residues. The germline gives CDR1 SGHAT, CDR2 FQDESV (reference sequence).